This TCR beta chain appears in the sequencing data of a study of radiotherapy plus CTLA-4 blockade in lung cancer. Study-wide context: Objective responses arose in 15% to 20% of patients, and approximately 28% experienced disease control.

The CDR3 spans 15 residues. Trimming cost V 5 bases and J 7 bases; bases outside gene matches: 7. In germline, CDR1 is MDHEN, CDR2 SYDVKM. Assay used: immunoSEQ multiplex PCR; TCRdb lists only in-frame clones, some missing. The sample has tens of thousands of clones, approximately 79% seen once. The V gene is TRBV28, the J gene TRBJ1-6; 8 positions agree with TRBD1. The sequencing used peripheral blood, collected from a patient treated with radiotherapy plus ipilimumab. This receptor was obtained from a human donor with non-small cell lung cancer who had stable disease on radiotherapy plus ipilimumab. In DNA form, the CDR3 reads TGTGCCAGCAGTGACTCGACAGGGGACAATTCACCCCTCCACTTT. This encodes CASSDSTGDNSPLHF. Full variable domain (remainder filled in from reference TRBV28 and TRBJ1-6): DVKVTQSSRYLVKRTGEKVFLECVQDMDHENMFWYRQDPGLGLRLIYFSYDVKMKEKGDIPEGYSVSREKKERFSLILESASTNQTSMYLCASSDSTGDNSPLHFGNGTRLTVT.